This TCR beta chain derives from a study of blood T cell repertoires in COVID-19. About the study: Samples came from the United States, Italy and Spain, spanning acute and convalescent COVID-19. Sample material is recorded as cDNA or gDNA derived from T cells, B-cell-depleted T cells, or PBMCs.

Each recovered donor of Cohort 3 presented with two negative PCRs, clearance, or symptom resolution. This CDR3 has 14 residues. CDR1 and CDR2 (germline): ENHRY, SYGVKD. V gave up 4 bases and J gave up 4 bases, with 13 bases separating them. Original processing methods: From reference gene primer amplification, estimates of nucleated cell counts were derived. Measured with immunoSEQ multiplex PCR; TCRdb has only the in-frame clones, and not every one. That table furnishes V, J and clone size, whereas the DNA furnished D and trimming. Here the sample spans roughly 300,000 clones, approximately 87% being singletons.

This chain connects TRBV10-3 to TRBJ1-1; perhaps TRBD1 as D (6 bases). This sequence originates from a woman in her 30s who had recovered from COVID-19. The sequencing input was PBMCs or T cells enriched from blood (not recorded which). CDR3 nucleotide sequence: TGTGCCATCAGTGCCGGGGGGCCGGGCACTGAAGCTTTCTTT. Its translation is CAISAGGPGTEAFF.